This TCR beta chain was obtained from a study of T cells in Graves' hyperthyroidism and ophthalmopathy. This CDR3 has 15 residues. Between the trimmed V and J ends, which lost 2 bases and 6 bases, there was a span of 15 bases. In germline, CDR1 is MNHEY, CDR2 SVGEGT. TCR beta CDR3 regions were amplified from RNA. RT-PCR in the first round (using the HTBI primer set) targeted the TCR CDR3. A single record per CDR3 protein comes from TCRdb applying MiXCR to the multiplex PCR reads. The sample holds 350,000 to 400,000 distinct CDR3 sequences, around 13% seen once. This clonotype was picked up many times. Sequenced: blood. The J gene is TRBJ2-3, the V gene TRBV6-2 or TRBV6-3; D not certain. This clonotype originated in a woman aged 55 to 70 with Graves' hyperthyroidism. CDR3 sequence reads: CASSYGLVKTDTQYF. The CDR3 region has the DNA TGTGCCAGCAGTTACGGGCTAGTTAAGACGGATACGCAGTATTTT.